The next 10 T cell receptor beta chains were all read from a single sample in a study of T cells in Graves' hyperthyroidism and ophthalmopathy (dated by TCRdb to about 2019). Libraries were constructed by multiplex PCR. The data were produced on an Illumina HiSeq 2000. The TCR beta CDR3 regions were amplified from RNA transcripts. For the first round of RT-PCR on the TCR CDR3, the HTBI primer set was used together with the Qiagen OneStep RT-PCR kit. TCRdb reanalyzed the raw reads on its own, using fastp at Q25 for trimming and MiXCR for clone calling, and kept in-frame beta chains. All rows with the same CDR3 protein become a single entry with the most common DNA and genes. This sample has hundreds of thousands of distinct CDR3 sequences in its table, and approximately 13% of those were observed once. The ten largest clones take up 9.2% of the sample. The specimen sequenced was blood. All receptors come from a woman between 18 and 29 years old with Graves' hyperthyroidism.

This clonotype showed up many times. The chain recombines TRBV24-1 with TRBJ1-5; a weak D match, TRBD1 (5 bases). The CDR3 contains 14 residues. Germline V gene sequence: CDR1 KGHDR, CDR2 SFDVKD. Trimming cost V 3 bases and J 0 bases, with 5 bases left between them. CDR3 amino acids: CATSDGGSNQPQHF. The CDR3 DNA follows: TGTGCCACCAGTGATGGGGGTAGCAATCAGCCCCAGCATTTT.

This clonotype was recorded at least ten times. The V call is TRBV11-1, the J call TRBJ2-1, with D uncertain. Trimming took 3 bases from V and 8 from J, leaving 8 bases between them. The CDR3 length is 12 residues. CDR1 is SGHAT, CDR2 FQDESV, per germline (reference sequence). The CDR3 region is CASSLRFHEQFF. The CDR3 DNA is TGTGCCAGCAGCTTGAGGTTTCATGAGCAGTTCTTC.

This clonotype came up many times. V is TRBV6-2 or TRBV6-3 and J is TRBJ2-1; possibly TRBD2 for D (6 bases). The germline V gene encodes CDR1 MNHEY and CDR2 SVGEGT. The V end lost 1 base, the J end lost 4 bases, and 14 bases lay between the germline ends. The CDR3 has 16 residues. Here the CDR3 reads CASSYWGGVTYNEQFF. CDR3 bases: TGTGCCAGCAGTTACTGGGGCGGGGTAACATACAATGAGCAGTTCTTC.

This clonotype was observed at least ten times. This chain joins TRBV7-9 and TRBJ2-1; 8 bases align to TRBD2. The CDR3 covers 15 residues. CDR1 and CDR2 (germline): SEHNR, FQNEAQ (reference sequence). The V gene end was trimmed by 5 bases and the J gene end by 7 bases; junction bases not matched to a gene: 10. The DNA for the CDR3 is TGTGCCAGCAGCCAAGCGGGAGTCGGCGGGAATGAGCAGTTCTTC. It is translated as CASSQAGVGGNEQFF.

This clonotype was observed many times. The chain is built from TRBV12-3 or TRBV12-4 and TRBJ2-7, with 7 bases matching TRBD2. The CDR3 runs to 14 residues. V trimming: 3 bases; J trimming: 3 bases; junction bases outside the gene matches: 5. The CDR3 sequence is CASSLGGSYYEQYF. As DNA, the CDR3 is TGTGCCAGCAGTTTGGGCGGGAGCTACTACGAGCAGTACTTC.

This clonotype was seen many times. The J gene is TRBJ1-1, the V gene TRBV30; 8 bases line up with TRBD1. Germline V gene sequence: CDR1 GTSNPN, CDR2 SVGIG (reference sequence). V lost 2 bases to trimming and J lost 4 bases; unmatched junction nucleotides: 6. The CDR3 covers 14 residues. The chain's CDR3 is CAWSIGQGGTEAFF. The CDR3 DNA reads TGTGCCTGGAGTATTGGACAGGGCGGCACTGAAGCTTTCTTT. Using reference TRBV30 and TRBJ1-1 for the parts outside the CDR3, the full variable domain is SQTIHQWPATLVQPVGSPLSLECTVEGTSNPNLYWYRQAAGRGLQLLFYSVGIGQISSEVPQNLSASRPQDRQFILSSKKLLLSDSGFYLCAWSIGQGGTEAFFGQGTRLTVV.

CDR3 residues: CASRLAGDDETQYF. DNA for the CDR3: TGTGCCAGCAGACTAGCGGGGGATGATGAGACCCAGTACTTC. This sequence joins TRBV7-9 and TRBJ2-5; 11 nucleotides match TRBD2. V lost 6 bases, J lost 5 bases, and 5 bases stayed unmatched. Germline V gene sequence: CDR1 SEHNR, CDR2 FQNEAQ (reference sequence). There are 14 residues in the CDR3.

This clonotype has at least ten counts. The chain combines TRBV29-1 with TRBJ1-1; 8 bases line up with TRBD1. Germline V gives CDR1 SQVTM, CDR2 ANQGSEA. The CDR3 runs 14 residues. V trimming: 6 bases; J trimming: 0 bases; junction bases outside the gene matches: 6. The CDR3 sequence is CSVAGQAMNTEAFF. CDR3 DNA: TGCAGCGTGGCGGGACAGGCAATGAACACTGAAGCTTTCTTT.

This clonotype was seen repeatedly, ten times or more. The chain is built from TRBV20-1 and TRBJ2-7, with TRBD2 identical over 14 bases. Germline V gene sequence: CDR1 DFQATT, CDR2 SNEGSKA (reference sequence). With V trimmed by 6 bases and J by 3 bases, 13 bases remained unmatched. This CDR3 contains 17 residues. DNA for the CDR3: TGCAGTGCAAATCCCGGACTAGCGGGAGGTAGTGTCTACGAGCAGTACTTC. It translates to CSANPGLAGGSVYEQYF.

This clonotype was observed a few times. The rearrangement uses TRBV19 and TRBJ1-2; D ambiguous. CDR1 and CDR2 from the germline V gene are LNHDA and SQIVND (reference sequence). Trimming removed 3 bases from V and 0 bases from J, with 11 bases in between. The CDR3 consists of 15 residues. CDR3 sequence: CASSMFAEANYGYTF. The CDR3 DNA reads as TGTGCCAGTAGTATGTTTGCGGAAGCTAACTATGGCTACACCTTC.